The 25 T cell receptor beta chains listed next were all sequenced from one sample in a study of CD8 T cells in ankylosing spondylitis. MiXCR, run by TCRdb on the 5' RACE reads, gives a single entry per CDR3 protein. Of a few hundred thousand distinct CDR3 sequences listed, roughly 20% are singletons. The sequencing input was blood, either unsorted or a sorted T cell fraction (not recorded which). All receptors come from a male donor with ankylosing spondylitis or in good health (not recorded which).

V and J are TRBV21-1 and TRBJ2-2; TRBD1, the D gene given by the table, was not confirmed from the DNA. TRBV21-1 is described as a pseudogene. The CDR3 is 14 amino acids. The CDR3 loop reads CASPRSSLTGELFF. In nucleotides, the CDR3 is TGTGCCTCCCCTCGGAGCTCTTTGACCGGGGAGCTGTTTTTT.

This clonotype was seen a few times. The chain couples TRBV18 to TRBJ2-5; 8 positions match TRBD2. This CDR3 has 15 residues. CDR1 KGHSH and CDR2 LQKENI come from the germline V gene. V lost 0 bases and J lost 5; bases outside the gene matches: 5. CDR3 region: CASSPPAASGETQYF. The DNA of the CDR3 is TGTGCCAGCTCACCACCGGCGGCTAGCGGGGAGACCCAGTACTTC.

This clonotype was observed a few times. This rearrangement joins TRBV6-1 to TRBJ1-4; 8 bases are a match to TRBD1. Germline V CDR1 and CDR2: MNHNS, SASEGT. Trimming took 6 bases from V and 7 from J; bases not matched to a gene: 7. The CDR3 sequence is 14 residues long. This CDR3 reads CASRKGQAGEKLFF. The CDR3 DNA sequence: TGTGCCAGCAGGAAGGGACAGGCGGGTGAAAAACTGTTTTTT.

This chain connects TRBV5-5 to TRBJ1-5; D is ambiguous. V shed 5 bases and J shed 6 bases, with 12 bases lying between them. CDR1 and CDR2 from the germline V gene are SGHKS and YYEKEE (reference sequence). There are 13 residues in the CDR3. The CDR3 region is CASSFEGGQPQHF. The CDR3 bases are TGTGCCAGCAGTTTTGAAGGTGGTCAGCCCCAGCATTTT.

This clonotype was counted ten times or more. This chain links TRBV5-1 with TRBJ2-1, with no clear D. The CDR3 is made up of 14 amino acids. Looked up from germline, CDR1 is SGHRS and CDR2 is YFSETQ. Trimming left V 4 bases short and J 0 bases short, with 8 bases between. The CDR3 DNA follows: TGCGCCAGCAGCCTAGGCGACTCCTACAATGAGCAGTTCTTC. Protein: CASSLGDSYNEQFF.

The V gene is TRBV12-3 or TRBV12-4, the J gene TRBJ2-3, with a weak D call TRBD1 (6 bases). The V end lost 5 bases, the J end lost 6 bases, and 15 bases lay between the germline ends. The CDR3 is 14 amino acids. The CDR3 is CASSPGQSVDTQYF. The CDR3 DNA is TGTGCCAGCAGTCCCGGACAGAGCGTGGATACGCAGTATTTT.

This clonotype was observed once. V usage is TRBV5-1 and J usage is TRBJ1-5, with no clear D. Per germline, CDR1 SGHRS and CDR2 YFSETQ. The CDR3 contains 15 residues. Trimming took 0 bases from V and 2 from J, leaving 9 bases between them. CDR3 protein: CASSLEGQGNQPQHF. In nucleotides, the CDR3 is TGCGCCAGCAGCTTGGAGGGTCAGGGCAATCAGCCCCAGCATTTT.

This clonotype showed up just a few times. The genes are TRBV5-1 and TRBJ2-1; 7 nucleotides align to TRBD2. Germline V gene lookup returns CDR1 SGHRS and CDR2 YFSETQ. The junction had 5 bases not matched to a gene; V was cut back by 0 bases and J by 5 bases. The CDR3 is 15 residues long. The CDR3 DNA follows: TGCGCCAGCAGCTTGGCTCTAGCGGCCCACAATGAGCAGTTCTTC. Protein: CASSLALAAHNEQFF.

This clonotype was recorded many times. This sequence joins TRBV20-1 and TRBJ2-7; D might be TRBD2 (5 bases). V lost 5 bases, J lost 4 bases, and 6 bases lay in between. Germline CDR1 and CDR2: DFQATT and SNEGSKA (reference sequence). This CDR3 is 10 amino acids long. CDR3 DNA: TGCAGTGCTGGGGAGTACGAGCAGTACGTC. This gives the protein CSAGEYEQYV.

This clonotype was detected a few times. The gene calls are TRBV7-8 and TRBJ2-7; no reliable D call. The length of the CDR3 is 13 residues. Trimming removed 5 bases at V and 9 bases at J, with 17 bases between. Germline V gives CDR1 SGHVS, CDR2 FQNEAQ. DNA of the CDR3: TGTGCCAGCAGCCTGGACCACTATAGGCGGCAGTACGTC. Translated: CASSLDHYRRQYV.

The table lists this clonotype with a few counts. This chain joins TRBV3-1 and TRBJ2-2, with D possibly TRBD2 on 6 matching bases. Per germline, CDR1 LGHDT and CDR2 YNNKEL (reference sequence). There are 16 residues in the CDR3. Trimming left V 5 bases short and J 6 bases short, with 19 bases between. In DNA form, the CDR3 reads TGTGCCAGCAGCGGAGCCCCTTCGGGGGAACCCGGGGAGCTGTTTTTT. As protein: CASSGAPSGEPGELFF.

This clonotype has only a few counts. The V gene is TRBV5-1, the J gene TRBJ1-2; the match to TRBD1 covers 7 bases. Germline loops: CDR1 SGHRS, CDR2 YFSETQ. Trimming cost V 4 bases and J 4 bases; bases outside gene matches: 10. The CDR3 has 15 amino acids. Here the CDR3 reads CASSGGTDISYGYTF. CDR3 nucleotide sequence: TGCGCCAGCAGCGGAGGGACAGACATTTCCTATGGCTACACCTTC.

This clonotype was detected ten times or more. V usage is TRBV20-1 and J usage is TRBJ1-3; 8 bases map to TRBD1. Trimming at V came to 5 bases and at J to 0 bases, leaving 3 bases not matched to a gene. The germline V gene has CDR1 DFQATT and CDR2 SNEGSKA (reference sequence). This CDR3 contains 14 residues. This CDR3 is CSAGTGGSGNTIYF. Here the CDR3 DNA reads TGCAGTGCTGGTACAGGGGGCTCTGGAAACACCATATATTTT.

The CDR3 here is CASSLGSLGDEKLFF. The DNA for the CDR3 is TGTGCCAGCAGCTTAGGTTCGTTGGGGGATGAAAAACTGTTTTTT. The chain joins TRBV7-8 to TRBJ1-4; D is possibly TRBD1 (5 bases). V lost 1 base and J 6 bases, leaving 12 bases between the germline ends. The CDR3 length is 15 residues. CDR1 is SGHVS, CDR2 FQNEAQ, per germline.

This clonotype has just one count. The chain is built from TRBV19 and TRBJ1-1, with D uncertain. V shed 3 bases and J shed 0 bases, with 5 bases lying between them. Germline loops: CDR1 LNHDA, CDR2 SQIVND (reference sequence). The CDR3 is 13 amino acids. The CDR3 DNA reads as TGTGCCAGTAGTATTTCGGTGAACACTGAAGCTTTCTTT. Translation: CASSISVNTEAFF. The full variable domain, in which reference TRBV19 and TRBJ1-1 provide the parts outside the CDR3, is DGGITQSPKYLFRKEGQNVTLSCEQNLNHDAMYWYRQDPGQGLRLIYYSQIVNDFQKGDIAEGYSVSREKKESFPLTVTSAQKNPTAFYLCASSISVNTEAFFGQGTRLTVV.

The chain combines TRBV2 with TRBJ2-2, with 7 positions matching TRBD2. This CDR3 region has 15 residues. Looked up from germline, CDR1 is SNHLY and CDR2 is FYNNEI. Trimming removed 7 bases from V and 4 bases from J; junction bases left unmatched: 9. The CDR3: CASKGEGLSTGELFF. The DNA for the CDR3 is TGTGCCAGCAAAGGGGAGGGCCTAAGCACCGGGGAGCTGTTTTTT.

This clonotype has ten or more counts. The chain joins TRBV20-1 to TRBJ2-1; 10 bases fit TRBD2. This CDR3 spans 16 amino acids. Losses at the gene ends were 0 bases for V and 9 bases for J; bases not matched to a gene: 11. Looked up from germline, CDR1 is DFQATT and CDR2 is SNEGSKA (reference sequence). The CDR3 is CSARDAGLAGVGEQFF. DNA for the CDR3: TGCAGTGCTAGAGATGCCGGCCTAGCGGGAGTTGGTGAGCAGTTCTTC.

The rearrangement uses TRBV7-8 and TRBJ1-3, with 7 bases aligning to TRBD1. Germline assignment: CDR1 SGHVS and CDR2 FQNEAQ. CDR3 length: 15 amino acids. With V trimmed by 2 bases and J by 6 bases, 7 bases remained unmatched. The CDR3 spells CASSLFPQGENTIYF. CDR3 nucleotides: TGTGCCAGCAGCTTATTTCCCCAGGGGGAAAACACCATATATTTT.

This clonotype has a handful of counts. V and J are TRBV5-1 and TRBJ2-1, with a possible D match to TRBD1 (5 bases). V was shortened by 0 bases and J by 7 bases, with 20 bases between the two germline ends. Germline CDR1 reads SGHRS; CDR2 reads YFSETQ. This CDR3 has 17 amino acids. The DNA of the CDR3 is TGCGCCAGCAGCTTGGCCCTTCGGCAGGGTCTAGGAAATGAGCAGTTCTTC. As protein: CASSLALRQGLGNEQFF.

This rearrangement joins TRBV18 to TRBJ2-7, with D hard to call. The CDR3 sequence is 14 residues long. CDR1 and CDR2 from the germline V gene are KGHSH and LQKENI. The V gene lost 0 bases and the J gene lost 6 bases, with 12 bases spanning the gap. The CDR3 DNA sequence: TGTGCCAGCTCACCACCTGGTTCGCTAGGCGAGCAGTACGTC. Translated, it gives CASSPPGSLGEQYV.

This clonotype was observed a few times. The V gene is TRBV11-2, the J gene TRBJ2-3; 7 positions agree with TRBD1. The J segment lost 6 bases and the V segment lost 5 bases, leaving 11 bases of the junction unmatched. From germline, CDR1 is SGHAT and CDR2 FQNNGV. This CDR3 comprises 15 residues. The chain's CDR3 is CASSPKTGIGDTQYF. The CDR3 DNA follows: TGTGCCAGCAGCCCGAAGACAGGGATTGGGGATACGCAGTATTTT.

This clonotype was found many times. This chain uses TRBV12-3 or TRBV12-4 with TRBJ2-3, with D perhaps TRBD1 (5 bases). The CDR3 length is 15 residues. Trimming pared 2 bases from V and 2 bases from J, leaving 11 bases between. The DNA of the CDR3 is TGTGCCAGCAGTTTACTAGACAGCCCCACAGATACGCAGTATTTT. The encoded protein is CASSLLDSPTDTQYF.

This clonotype came up a few times. J is TRBJ2-7 and V is TRBV7-9; D uncertain. CDR1 and CDR2 from the germline V gene are SEHNR and FQNEAQ (reference sequence). The CDR3 runs to 13 residues. Trimming took 8 bases from V and 0 from J, leaving 11 bases between them. The CDR3 coding sequence is TGTGCCAGCCTTAAGGGTAGCTCCTACGAGCAGTACGTC. Its translation is CASLKGSSYEQYV.

V is TRBV12-3 or TRBV12-4 and J is TRBJ1-4, with D maybe TRBD1 (6 bases). The CDR3 loop spans 14 amino acids. With 6 bases removed from V and 4 bases from J, the gap between germline ends came to 12 bases. In DNA, the CDR3 is TGTGCCAGCAGCCCCGGACAGATTAATGAAAAACTGTTTTTT. Translation: CASSPGQINEKLFF.

V and J are TRBV13 and TRBJ2-1, with TRBD1 identical over 11 bases. Germline V gene data show CDR1 as PRHDT and CDR2 as FYEKMQ (reference sequence). The length of the CDR3 is 14 residues. J lost 8 bases, V lost 2 bases, and 2 bases had no gene match. CDR3 sequence: CASSLMGQGDEQFF. CDR3 nucleotide sequence: TGTGCCAGCAGCTTAATGGGACAGGGGGATGAGCAGTTCTTC.